One and the same sample provided the 12 T cell receptor beta chains below, sequenced in a study of CD8+ T cells in alopecia areata. Sequencing relied on a cDNA template that was reverse transcribed from extracted RNA. The protocol was immunoSEQ multiplex PCR, while the TCRdb copy is restricted to in-frame clones and leaves out a portion. The data contain about 180,000 clones, 45% to 60% of them singletons. Treatment described: oral pan-JAK inhibitor, 5-10 mg twice daily. Source: CD8+ T cells sorted from blood, taken at approximately week 52, from a patient treated with tofacitinib. The receptors stem from a human donor with alopecia areata.

This chain joins TRBV10-3 and TRBJ2-3, with D possibly TRBD2 on 6 matching bases. V lost 3 bases to trimming and J lost 4 bases, with 17 bases between them. This CDR3 contains 16 residues. Germline values: CDR1 ENHRY, CDR2 SYGVKD. The CDR3 nucleotides are TGTGCCATCAGTGACCGCCCTCGGGGGAGCCCAGATACGCAGTATTTT. It translates to CAISDRPRGSPDTQYF.

The chain employs TRBV29-1 and TRBJ2-5, with D possibly matching TRBD1 (6 bases). This CDR3 contains 12 residues. Germline V gene lookup returns CDR1 SQVTM and CDR2 ANQGSEA. The CDR3 here is CTIGAGAETQYF. The CDR3 DNA reads as TGCACCATAGGGGCAGGGGCAGAGACCCAGTACTTC.

This sequence joins TRBV29-1 and TRBJ1-6; TRBD1 matches 9 bases. The trim removed 6 bases at V and 8 bases at J, leaving 5 bases unmatched. Per germline, CDR1 SQVTM and CDR2 ANQGSEA. This CDR3 has 13 amino acids. CDR3 DNA sequence: TGCAGCGTCGGTGACAGGGGGGATTCACCCCTCCACTTT. Translated, it gives CSVGDRGDSPLHF.

At least ten counts were recorded for this clone. This same CDR3 is encoded by further DNA sequences in the sample. The genes are TRBV11-2 and TRBJ2-2; D not certain. There are 13 residues in the CDR3. Trimming pared 3 bases from V and 2 bases from J, leaving 4 bases between. Germline V gene lookup returns CDR1 SGHAT and CDR2 FQNNGV. This chain's CDR3 is CASSFSNTGELFF. CDR3 in DNA: TGTGCCAGCAGCTTTAGTAACACCGGGGAGCTGTTTTTT.

The chain links TRBV30 to TRBJ2-1, with D perhaps matching TRBD1 or TRBD2 (5 bases each). Looked up from germline, CDR1 is GTSNPN and CDR2 is SVGIG (reference sequence). Deletions cut 1 base from V and 0 bases from J, with 10 bases between. This CDR3 is built from 15 residues. CDR3 bases: TGTGCCTGGAGTGCCTGGGGGACCTCCTACAATGAGCAGTTCTTC. Its protein product is CAWSAWGTSYNEQFF.

The chain carries TRBV29-1 and TRBJ2-7; D is undetermined. Germline CDR1 is SQVTM and CDR2 is ANQGSEA. The CDR3 is 14 amino acids. The V end was cut by 2 bases, the J end by 1 base, with 12 bases between. The DNA for the CDR3 is TGCAGCGTTGAAATCCCGCACGGATCCTACGAGCAGTACTTC. Protein sequence: CSVEIPHGSYEQYF.

This clone was observed a handful of times. Other DNA sequences in the same sample also yield this CDR3. This chain uses TRBV30 with TRBJ1-1; D is ambiguous. V dropped 4 bases and J dropped 4 bases, with 10 bases sitting between them. The CDR3 is 12 residues long. The germline gives CDR1 GTSNPN, CDR2 SVGIG (reference sequence). In DNA form, the CDR3 reads TGTGCCTGGATCCCCGGCGGCACTGAAGCTTTCTTT. Amino acids: CAWIPGGTEAFF.

This chain links TRBV27 with TRBJ1-5; no reliable D call. Trimming cost V 5 bases and J 5 bases, with 16 bases left between them. Germline CDR1 MNHEY, CDR2 SMNVEV (reference sequence). The CDR3 covers 15 residues. CDR3 protein: CASSRYSGLDQPQHF. In DNA form, the CDR3 reads TGTGCCAGCAGTCGCTATTCGGGTTTGGATCAGCCCCAGCATTTT.

The chain carries TRBV9 and TRBJ2-1; TRBD2 is a possible D gene (5 bases). Trimming shortened V by 4 bases and J by 13 bases, and 21 bases separated the two germline ends. The germline V gene encodes CDR1 SGDLS and CDR2 YYNGEE. The CDR3 loop spans 14 amino acids. The CDR3: CASSPHRRNLRQFF. The CDR3 region has the DNA TGTGCCAGCAGCCCCCATCGGAGGAACCTACGTCAGTTCTTC.

The chain combines TRBV4-3 with TRBJ1-6; D not resolved. The CDR3 loop spans 16 amino acids. Trimming cost V 0 bases and J 0 bases, with 6 bases left between them. Looked up from germline, CDR1 is LGHNA and CDR2 is YSLEER. The CDR3 region is CASSQERSSYNSPLHF. The DNA for the CDR3 is TGCGCCAGCAGCCAAGAACGGAGCTCCTATAATTCACCCCTCCACTTT.

The rearrangement joins TRBV5-6 to TRBJ2-2, with D uncertain. The germline CDR1 and CDR2 sequences are SGHDT and YYEEEE. Trimming removed 3 bases from V and 5 bases from J, with 2 bases in between. The CDR3 totals 11 residues. CDR3 protein: CASSSTGELFF. DNA of the CDR3: TGTGCCAGCAGCTCAACCGGGGAGCTGTTTTTT. The variable domain in full, completed from reference TRBV5-6 and TRBJ2-2, reads DAGVTQSPTHLIKTRGQQVTLRCSPKSGHDTVSWYQQALGQGPQFIFQYYEEEERQRGNFPDRFSGHQFPNYSSELNVNALLLGDSALYLCASSSTGELFFGEGSRLTVL.

CDR3 in amino acids: CASSTSYSPETQYF. CDR3 DNA sequence: TGTGCCAGCAGCACATCATACAGTCCAGAGACCCAGTACTTC. V gene TRBV13 combines with J gene TRBJ2-5, with no clear D. Germline values: CDR1 PRHDT, CDR2 FYEKMQ (reference sequence). The CDR3 extends over 14 amino acids. V lost 5 bases and J 4 bases, leaving 14 bases between the germline ends.